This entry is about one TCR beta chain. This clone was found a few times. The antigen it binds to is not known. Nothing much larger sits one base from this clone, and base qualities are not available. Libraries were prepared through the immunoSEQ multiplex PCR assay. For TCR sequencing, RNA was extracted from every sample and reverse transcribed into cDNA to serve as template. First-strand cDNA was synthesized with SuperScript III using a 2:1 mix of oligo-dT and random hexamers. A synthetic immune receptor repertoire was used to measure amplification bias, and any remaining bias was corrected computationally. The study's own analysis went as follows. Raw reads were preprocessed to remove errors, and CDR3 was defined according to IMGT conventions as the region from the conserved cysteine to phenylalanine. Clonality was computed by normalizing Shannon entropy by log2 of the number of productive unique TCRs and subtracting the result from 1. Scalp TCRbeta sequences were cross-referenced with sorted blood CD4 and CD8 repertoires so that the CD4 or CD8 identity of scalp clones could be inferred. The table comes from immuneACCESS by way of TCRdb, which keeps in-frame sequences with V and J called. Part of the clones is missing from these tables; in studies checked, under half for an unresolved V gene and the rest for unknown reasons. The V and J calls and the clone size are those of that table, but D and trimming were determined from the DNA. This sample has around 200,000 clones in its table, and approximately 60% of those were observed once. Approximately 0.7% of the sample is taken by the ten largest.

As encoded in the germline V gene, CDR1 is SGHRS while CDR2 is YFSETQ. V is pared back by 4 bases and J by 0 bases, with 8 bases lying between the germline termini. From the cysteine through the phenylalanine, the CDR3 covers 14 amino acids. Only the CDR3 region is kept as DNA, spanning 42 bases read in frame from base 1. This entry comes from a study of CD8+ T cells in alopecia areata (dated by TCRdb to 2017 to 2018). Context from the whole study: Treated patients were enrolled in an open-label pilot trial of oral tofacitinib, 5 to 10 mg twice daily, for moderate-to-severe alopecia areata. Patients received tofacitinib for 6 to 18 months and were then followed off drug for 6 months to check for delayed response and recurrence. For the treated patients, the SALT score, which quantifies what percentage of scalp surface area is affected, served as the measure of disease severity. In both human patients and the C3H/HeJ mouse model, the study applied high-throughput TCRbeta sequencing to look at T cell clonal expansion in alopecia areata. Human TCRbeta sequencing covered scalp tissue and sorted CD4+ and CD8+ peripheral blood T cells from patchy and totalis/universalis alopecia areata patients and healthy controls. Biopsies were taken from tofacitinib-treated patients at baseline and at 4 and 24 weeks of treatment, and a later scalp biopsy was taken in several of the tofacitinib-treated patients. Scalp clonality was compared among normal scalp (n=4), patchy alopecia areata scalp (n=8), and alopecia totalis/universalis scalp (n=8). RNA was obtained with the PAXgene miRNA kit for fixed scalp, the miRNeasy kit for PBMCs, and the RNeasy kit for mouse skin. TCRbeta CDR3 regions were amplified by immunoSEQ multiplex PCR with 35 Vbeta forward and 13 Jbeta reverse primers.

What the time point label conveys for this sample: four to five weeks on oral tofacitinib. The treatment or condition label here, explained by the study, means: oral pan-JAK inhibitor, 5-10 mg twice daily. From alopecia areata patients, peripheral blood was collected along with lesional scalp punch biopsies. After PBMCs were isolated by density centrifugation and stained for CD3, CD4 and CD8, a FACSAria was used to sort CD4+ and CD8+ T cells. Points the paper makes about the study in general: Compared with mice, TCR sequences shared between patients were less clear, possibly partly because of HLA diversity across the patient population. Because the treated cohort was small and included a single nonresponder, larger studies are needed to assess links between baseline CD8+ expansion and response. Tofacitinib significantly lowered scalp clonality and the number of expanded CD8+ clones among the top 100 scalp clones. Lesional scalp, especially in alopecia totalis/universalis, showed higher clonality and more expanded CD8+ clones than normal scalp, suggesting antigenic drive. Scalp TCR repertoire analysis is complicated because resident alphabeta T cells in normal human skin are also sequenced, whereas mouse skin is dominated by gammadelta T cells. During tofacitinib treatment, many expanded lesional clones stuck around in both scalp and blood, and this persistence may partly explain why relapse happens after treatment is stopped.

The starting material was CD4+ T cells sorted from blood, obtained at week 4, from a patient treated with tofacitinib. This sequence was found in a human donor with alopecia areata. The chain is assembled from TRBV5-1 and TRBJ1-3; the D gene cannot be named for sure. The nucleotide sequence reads TGCGCCAGCAGCCGGGCTTCCTCTGGAAACACCATATATTTT. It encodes CASSRASSGNTIYF.